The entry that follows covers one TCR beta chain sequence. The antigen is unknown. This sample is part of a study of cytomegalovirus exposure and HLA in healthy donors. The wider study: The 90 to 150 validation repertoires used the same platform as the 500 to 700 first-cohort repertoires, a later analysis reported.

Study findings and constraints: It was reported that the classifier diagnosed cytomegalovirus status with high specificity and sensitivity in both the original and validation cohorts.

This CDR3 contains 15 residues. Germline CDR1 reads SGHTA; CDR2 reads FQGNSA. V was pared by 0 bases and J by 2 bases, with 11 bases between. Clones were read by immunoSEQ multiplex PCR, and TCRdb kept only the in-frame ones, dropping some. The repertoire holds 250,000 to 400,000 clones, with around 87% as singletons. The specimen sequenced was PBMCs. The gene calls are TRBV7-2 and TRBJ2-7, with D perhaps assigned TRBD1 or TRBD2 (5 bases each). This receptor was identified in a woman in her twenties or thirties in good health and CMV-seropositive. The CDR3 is CASSLAFGATYEQYF. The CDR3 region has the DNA TGTGCCAGCAGCTTAGCGTTCGGGGCAACCTACGAGCAGTACTTC.